These 29 T cell receptor beta chains were all obtained from the same sample, sequenced in a study of blood T cell repertoires in COVID-19. Clones were read by immunoSEQ multiplex PCR, and TCRdb kept only the in-frame ones, dropping some. The data contain almost 55,000 clones, 80% to 85% of them singletons. The sequenced sample consisted of peripheral blood. Receptors originate from a man aged 45-65 years with acute or convalescent COVID-19.

This clone was seen only once. The CDR3 here is CASSLADPGGNTIYF. CDR3 coding DNA: TGCGCCAGCAGCCTAGCCGACCCGGGGGGAAACACCATATATTTT. This chain connects TRBV4-1 to TRBJ1-3; D gene unclear. Trimming took 4 bases from V and 4 from J, leaving 14 bases between them. The CDR3 runs 15 residues. Germline loops: CDR1 MGHRA, CDR2 YSYEKL.

In its sample, this clone was seen once. The chain has TRBV11-2 and TRBJ2-7; 8 bases agree with TRBD1. Germline loops: CDR1 SGHAT, CDR2 FQNNGV. V was clipped by 3 bases and J by 6 bases; unmatched bases: 1. The CDR3 sequence is 12 residues long. CDR3 amino acids: CASSFTGGEQYF. The CDR3 nucleotides read TGTGCCAGCAGCTTCACAGGGGGCGAGCAGTACTTC.

The gene calls are TRBV7-9 and TRBJ1-2; 8 nucleotides line up with TRBD1. CDR1 is SEHNR, CDR2 FQNEAQ, per germline (reference sequence). CDR3 size: 16 residues. Trimming took 6 bases from V and 7 from J; bases not matched to a gene: 16. This chain's CDR3 is CASSPSAVDRGRGYTF. In nucleotides, the CDR3 is TGTGCCAGCAGTCCGTCGGCCGTCGACAGGGGTCGTGGCTACACCTTC.

This clone showed up just once. The chain recombines TRBV7-6 with TRBJ2-1, with D possibly matching TRBD1 (6 bases). Trimming left V 5 bases short and J 1 base short, with 18 bases between. The V gene's germline CDR1 is SGHVS and CDR2 FNYEAQ. This CDR3 has 17 amino acids. CDR3 nucleotides: TGTGCCAGCAGCCGGAGAGACAGGCACCCTTCCTACAATGAGCAGTTCTTC. As protein: CASSRRDRHPSYNEQFF. Together with reference TRBV7-6 and TRBJ2-1, the CDR3 gives the full variable domain: GAGVSQSPRYKVTKRGQDVALRCDPISGHVSLYWYRQALGQGPEFLTYFNYEAQQDKSGLPNDRFSAERPEGSISTLTIQRTEQRDSAMYRCASSRRDRHPSYNEQFFGPGTRLTVL.

This chain links TRBV3-1 (or the pseudogene TRBV3-2) with TRBJ1-3; TRBD1 aligns across 7 bases. After removal of 3 bases from V and 4 bases from J, the junction contained 15 bases not matched to a gene. Germline V gene lookup returns CDR1 LGHDT and CDR2 YNNKEL (reference sequence). The CDR3 consists of 18 residues. CDR3 protein: CASSHIGTASFTGNTIYF. In DNA form, the CDR3 reads TGTGCCAGCAGCCATATCGGGACAGCAAGTTTCACAGGAAACACCATATATTTT.

CDR3 residues: CASSLGGEYQETQYF. CDR3 DNA: TGTGCCAGCAGCTTAGGTGGGGAGTACCAAGAGACCCAGTACTTC. The chain links TRBV7-9 to TRBJ2-5; D is perhaps TRBD2 (5 bases). The germline CDR1 and CDR2 sequences are SEHNR and FQNEAQ (reference sequence). The CDR3 totals 15 residues. Trimming took 1 base from V and 0 from J, leaving 9 bases between them.

The CDR3 nucleotides read TGTGCCAGCAGCTCGACTATGACCGGGGAGCTGTTTTTT. This encodes CASSSTMTGELFF. This sequence joins TRBV5-6 and TRBJ2-2, with TRBD2 as a possible D gene (5 bases). Trimming pared 3 bases from V and 5 bases from J, leaving 8 bases between. Germline-derived CDR1 and CDR2 are SGHDT and YYEEEE. The CDR3 runs 13 residues. Full variable domain (remainder filled in from reference TRBV5-6 and TRBJ2-2): DAGVTQSPTHLIKTRGQQVTLRCSPKSGHDTVSWYQQALGQGPQFIFQYYEEEERQRGNFPDRFSGHQFPNYSSELNVNALLLGDSALYLCASSSTMTGELFFGEGSRLTVL.

V gene TRBV19 combines with J gene TRBJ2-7, with D unresolved. Germline loops: CDR1 LNHDA, CDR2 SQIVND (reference sequence). The CDR3 consists of 15 residues. Trimming cost V 1 base and J 0 bases, with 10 bases left between them. The CDR3 nucleotides are TGTGCCAGTAGTATAGCACCGAGGAGCTCCTACGAGCAGTACTTC. It specifies CASSIAPRSSYEQYF.

The chain joins TRBV9 to TRBJ1-4; D might be TRBD1 (6 bases). Trimming removed 4 bases from V and 4 bases from J, with 14 bases in between. Germline V gene lookup returns CDR1 SGDLS and CDR2 YYNGEE. This CDR3 is built from 15 residues. CDR3: CASSPRDISNEKLFF. CDR3 bases: TGTGCCAGCAGCCCCAGGGACATTAGTAATGAAAAACTGTTTTTT.

This rearrangement joins TRBV10-3 to TRBJ1-2; 8 bases map to TRBD1. With 8 bases clipped from V and 3 bases from J, the junction kept 2 bases outside the gene matches. This CDR3 comprises 12 residues. CDR1 is ENHRY, CDR2 SYGVKD, per germline. The CDR3 DNA reads TGTGCCATCGACAGGGGAGACTATGGCTACACCTTC. This encodes CAIDRGDYGYTF.

The rearrangement links TRBV6-5 to TRBJ2-7; D perhaps matches TRBD1 (6 bases). This CDR3 has 16 amino acids. Germline values: CDR1 MNHEY, CDR2 SVGAGI. V lost 0 bases and J lost 4, with 16 bases in between. CDR3 DNA sequence: TGTGCCAGCAGTTACTCGAAGTGGGACACCTCATACGAGCAGTACTTC. Residues: CASSYSKWDTSYEQYF.

The chain combines TRBV7-8 with TRBJ2-2, with 8 positions matching TRBD1. There are 16 residues in the CDR3. CDR1 is SGHVS, CDR2 FQNEAQ, per germline. V was pared by 5 bases and J by 6 bases, with 11 bases of the junction left unmatched. CDR3 region: CASSTGGQGVAGELFF. CDR3 coding DNA: TGTGCCAGCAGCACAGGCGGACAGGGCGTGGCCGGGGAGCTGTTTTTT.

The chain joins TRBV3-1 (or the pseudogene TRBV3-2) to TRBJ2-1; TRBD2 agrees at 8 bases. V lost 4 bases to trimming and J lost 1 base; unmatched junction nucleotides: 3. The CDR3 extends over 15 amino acids. Germline CDR1 is LGHDT and CDR2 is YNNKEL (reference sequence). CDR3 sequence: CASSPGGGSYNEQFF. DNA of the CDR3: TGTGCCAGCAGCCCCGGCGGGGGGTCCTACAATGAGCAGTTCTTC.

The rearrangement uses TRBV20-1 and TRBJ1-2; perhaps TRBD1 as D (5 bases). The length of the CDR3 is 11 residues. V was cut by 8 bases and J by 7 bases, with 14 bases left in between. CDR1 is DFQATT and CDR2 is SNEGSKA in the germline V gene (reference sequence). The CDR3 nucleotides read TGCAGTACCGACCAGGGTTTTGGCTACACCTTC. It translates to CSTDQGFGYTF.

The chain is built from TRBV6-2 or TRBV6-3 and TRBJ1-6; no clear D. Germline loops: CDR1 MNHEY, CDR2 SVGEGT. CDR3 size: 14 residues. The ends were cut back, 5 bases at V and 0 bases at J, with 5 bases in the middle. The CDR3: CASSVSSYNSPLHF. CDR3 nucleotide sequence: TGTGCCAGCAGTGTCAGCTCCTATAATTCACCCCTCCACTTT.

This chain uses TRBV3-1 (or the pseudogene TRBV3-2) with TRBJ1-4; TRBD1 agrees at 7 bases. The CDR3 totals 15 residues. Germline V gene lookup returns CDR1 LGHDT and CDR2 YNNKEL (reference sequence). Germline trimming cut 4 bases from V and 6 bases from J; bases unmatched to any gene: 8. The CDR3 DNA sequence: TGTGCCAGCAGCCGAACAGGGGTGGCCTATGAAAAACTGTTTTTT. It codes for CASSRTGVAYEKLFF.

The chain uses TRBV2 and TRBJ1-4, with 7 bases fitting TRBD1. This CDR3 region has 18 residues. CDR1 SNHLY and CDR2 FYNNEI come from the germline V gene. The trim removed 5 bases at V and 0 bases at J, leaving 12 bases unmatched. The CDR3 loop is CASSSGTEIPATNEKLFF. The CDR3 bases are TGTGCCAGCAGTTCCGGGACAGAGATTCCTGCAACTAATGAAAAACTGTTTTTT.

V is TRBV5-6 and J is TRBJ1-6; 8 bases fit TRBD1. The germline gives CDR1 SGHDT, CDR2 YYEEEE. The CDR3 is 16 residues long. Losses at the gene ends were 0 bases for V and 7 bases for J; bases not matched to a gene: 6. DNA for the CDR3: TGTGCCAGCAGCTTGGCCAGGGGGCTTTCGAATTCACCCCTCCACTTT. Residues: CASSLARGLSNSPLHF.

This clone has only a few counts. This sequence joins TRBV19 and TRBJ2-1, with D hard to call. The CDR3 runs 13 residues. Trimming took 5 bases from V and 0 from J, leaving 5 bases between them. Germline V lookup: CDR1 LNHDA, CDR2 SQIVND (reference sequence). The CDR3 coding sequence is TGTGCCAGTAGTGTCCGCTCCTACAATGAGCAGTTCTTC. It yields the protein CASSVRSYNEQFF.

This clone has only one observation. V usage is TRBV18 and J usage is TRBJ1-1; 7 bases line up with TRBD1. V was pared by 5 bases and J by 5 bases, with 5 bases of the junction left unmatched. The V gene's germline CDR1 is KGHSH and CDR2 LQKENI. The CDR3 has 13 amino acids. The CDR3 region is CASSSTGRTEAFF. The CDR3 nucleotides read TGTGCCAGCTCATCGACAGGGAGGACTGAAGCTTTCTTT.

The rearrangement uses TRBV12-3 or TRBV12-4 and TRBJ2-5; D remains ambiguous. Trimming removed 2 bases at V and 4 bases at J, with 8 bases between. This CDR3 comprises 13 residues. CDR3 amino acids: CASSLTAAETQYF. DNA of the CDR3: TGTGCCAGCAGTTTAACAGCAGCAGAGACCCAGTACTTC.

The J gene is TRBJ2-3, the V gene TRBV7-3; 9 bases match TRBD2. Germline CDR1 reads SGHTA; CDR2 reads FQGTGA. This CDR3 comprises 14 residues. V lost 5 bases and J lost 4; bases outside the gene matches: 4. CDR3 sequence: CASSQSGRSDTQYF. The CDR3 bases are TGTGCCAGCAGCCAAAGCGGGAGGTCAGATACGCAGTATTTT. The variable domain in full, completed from reference TRBV7-3 and TRBJ2-3, reads GAGVSQTPSNKVTEKGKYVELRCDPISGHTALYWYRQSLGQGPEFLIYFQGTGAADDSGLPNDRFFAVRPEGSVSTLKIQRTERGDSAVYLCASSQSGRSDTQYFGPGTRLTVL.

This rearrangement joins TRBV6-5 to TRBJ1-1; the D gene is possibly TRBD1 (5 bases). V shed 6 bases and J shed 2 bases, with 16 bases lying between them. The CDR3 consists of 15 residues. CDR1 and CDR2 from the germline V gene are MNHEY and SVGAGI. CDR3 sequence: CASRHGGDINTEAFF. The CDR3 DNA sequence: TGTGCCAGCAGGCACGGGGGGGATATCAACACTGAAGCTTTCTTT.

The chain links TRBV21-1 to TRBJ1-2; the table gives TRBD1 as D, unverified against the DNA. TRBV21-1 counts as a pseudogene. The CDR3 is 14 amino acids. CDR3 coding DNA: TGTGCCAGCAGCGGGGGAGACAGGGGTACTGGCTACACCTTC. Its translation: CASSGGDRGTGYTF.

This clone was counted once. Written as DNA, the CDR3 is TGTGCCAGCAGCCTCGCGACAGGGGTCGAAAAACTGTTTTTT. Its translation is CASSLATGVEKLFF. V gene TRBV14 combines with J gene TRBJ1-4; 8 nucleotides agree with TRBD1. Germline V gene data show CDR1 as SGHDN and CDR2 as FVKESK. This CDR3 comprises 14 residues. V trimming: 4 bases; J trimming: 8 bases; junction bases outside the gene matches: 6.

V is TRBV9 and J is TRBJ2-2; a weak D match, TRBD2 (6 bases). V lost 4 bases to trimming and J lost 2 bases, with 9 bases between them. The germline V gene has CDR1 SGDLS and CDR2 YYNGEE. This CDR3 comprises 14 residues. The DNA of the CDR3 is TGTGCCAGCAGCCCCGGGGGTAACACCGGGGAGCTGTTTTTT. This translates into CASSPGGNTGELFF.

The V and J genes are TRBV7-3 and TRBJ1-1; the match to TRBD1 covers 7 bases. CDR3 length: 13 residues. Germline trimming cut 4 bases from V and 3 bases from J; bases unmatched to any gene: 2. CDR1 SGHTA and CDR2 FQGTGA come from the germline V gene. CDR3 DNA: TGTGCCAGCAGCTCCCAGGGGGACACTGAAGCTTTCTTT. This translates into CASSSQGDTEAFF.

This clone was counted a single time. The chain recombines TRBV19 with TRBJ1-2; TRBD1 might be the D (6 bases). The CDR3 extends over 15 amino acids. V dropped 4 bases and J dropped 0 bases, with 12 bases sitting between them. Per germline, CDR1 LNHDA and CDR2 SQIVND (reference sequence). The CDR3 region is CASSSPRGSNYGYTF. CDR3 nucleotide sequence: TGTGCCAGTAGTAGTCCCAGGGGCTCTAACTATGGCTACACCTTC.

In its sample, this clone was seen once. This rearrangement joins TRBV5-8 to TRBJ2-6; weak D call: TRBD1 (5 bases). The V end was cut by 0 bases, the J end by 0 bases, with 7 bases between. Germline-derived CDR1 and CDR2 are SGHTS and YDEGEE. The CDR3 is made up of 16 amino acids. DNA of the CDR3: TGTGCCAGCAGCTTGGAAACAGGCTCTGGGGCCAACGTCCTGACTTTC. This codes for CASSLETGSGANVLTF.